The 26 T cell receptor beta chains below were found in one sample sequenced in a study of cytomegalovirus exposure and HLA in healthy donors. It was with 60 Vbeta and 13 Jbeta primers that the PCR ran. Profiled with immunoSEQ multiplex PCR; TCRdb holds only in-frame clones, not every one. The sample contains roughly 120,000 clones, 9.5% of which appear only once. The specimen was PBMCs. The receptors here all came from a man aged 25-45 years in good health and CMV-seronegative.

This chain uses TRBV9 with TRBJ2-4; D gene unclear. CDR1 and CDR2 (germline): SGDLS, YYNGEE. Trimming left V 0 bases short and J 9 bases short, with 16 bases between. CDR3 length: 15 residues. In DNA form, the CDR3 reads TGTGCCAGCAGCGTAGAAGCAGGCAATTTAGGCATTCAGTACTTC. Its translation is CASSVEAGNLGIQYF.

This clone was detected only a few times. V gene TRBV19 combines with J gene TRBJ2-7; 8 bases agree with TRBD1. The ends lost 2 bases at V and 5 bases at J; junction bases unmatched: 8. Germline assignment: CDR1 LNHDA and CDR2 SQIVND (reference sequence). This CDR3 has 15 amino acids. The CDR3 bases are TGTGCCAGTAGTATAAGGAGGACAGGGACCAACGAGCAGTACTTC. Translating gives CASSIRRTGTNEQYF. Together with reference TRBV19 and TRBJ2-7, the CDR3 gives the full variable domain: DGGITQSPKYLFRKEGQNVTLSCEQNLNHDAMYWYRQDPGQGLRLIYYSQIVNDFQKGDIAEGYSVSREKKESFPLTVTSAQKNPTAFYLCASSIRRTGTNEQYFGPGTRLTVT.

This clone has a handful of counts. The V call is TRBV10-3, the J call TRBJ1-1; no definite D call. V dropped 10 bases and J dropped 6 bases, with 24 bases sitting between them. Germline V gene data show CDR1 as ENHRY and CDR2 as SYGVKD. CDR3 length: 15 amino acids. The CDR3 bases are TGTGCCACCTCCGGGTCTGGTGGGAGAAGCCCTGAAGCTTTCTTT. Its protein is CATSGSGGRSPEAFF.

The chain joins TRBV7-9 to TRBJ2-1; 12 nucleotides agree with TRBD2. V trimming: 5 bases; J trimming: 4 bases; junction bases outside the gene matches: 3. This CDR3 is built from 15 residues. Looked up from germline, CDR1 is SEHNR and CDR2 is FQNEAQ (reference sequence). CDR3 sequence reads: CASSQTSGRYNEQFF. DNA for the CDR3: TGTGCCAGCAGCCAGACTAGCGGGAGATACAATGAGCAGTTCTTC.

This clone was counted only a few times. This chain joins TRBV4-3 and TRBJ1-4; D not certain. The CDR3 is 15 amino acids. V dropped 4 bases and J dropped 7 bases, with 16 bases sitting between them. Germline lookup yields CDR1 LGHNA and CDR2 YSLEER. The CDR3 sequence is CASSRNGIAAEKLFF. The DNA of the CDR3 is TGCGCCAGCAGCCGGAACGGGATCGCGGCTGAAAAACTGTTTTTT.

This clone was found a few times. This chain joins TRBV5-5 and TRBJ2-5; possibly TRBD1 for D (5 bases). V was pared by 3 bases and J by 5 bases, with 14 bases between. The CDR3 has 14 amino acids. Germline CDR1 and CDR2: SGHKS and YYEKEE (reference sequence). CDR3 sequence reads: CASSSQGSGETQYF. Written as DNA, the CDR3 is TGTGCCAGCAGCTCTCAGGGTAGTGGGGAGACCCAGTACTTC.

The chain employs TRBV6-1 and TRBJ2-3; TRBD1 might be the D (6 bases). The germline V gene encodes CDR1 MNHNS and CDR2 SASEGT. The V end lost 5 bases, the J end lost 4 bases, and 16 bases lay between the germline ends. The CDR3 loop spans 15 amino acids. The CDR3 loop reads CASSLNPTGSDTQYF. CDR3 sequence (DNA): TGTGCCAGCAGTTTAAACCCTACAGGGTCAGATACGCAGTATTTT.

This clone occurred a few times. The chain couples TRBV29-1 to TRBJ1-1; 10 bases are a match to TRBD1. CDR3 length: 13 residues. Germline V gives CDR1 SQVTM, CDR2 ANQGSEA. V shed 7 bases, J shed 5 bases, and the junction held 7 bases outside the gene matches. The CDR3 nucleotides are TGCAGCGCCAAAGGACAGGGGGGGACTGAAGCTTTCTTT. Its translation is CSAKGQGGTEAFF. Complete variable domain (other parts from reference TRBV29-1 and TRBJ1-1): SAVISQKPSRDICQRGTSLTIQCQVDSQVTMMFWYRQQPGQSLTLIATANQGSEATYESGFVIDKFPISRPNLTFSTLTVSNMSPEDSSIYLCSAKGQGGTEAFFGQGTRLTVV.

Written as DNA, the CDR3 is TGTGCCTGGAGTGTACAGGGGATCGAAAAACTGTTTTTT. This encodes CAWSVQGIEKLFF. This chain uses TRBV30 with TRBJ1-4; 7 nucleotides line up with TRBD1. CDR3 length: 13 amino acids. Germline-derived CDR1 and CDR2 are GTSNPN and SVGIG (reference sequence). V shed 0 bases, J shed 8 bases, and the junction held 3 bases outside the gene matches.

This clone was observed a few times. This chain joins TRBV30 and TRBJ2-7, with 9 bases matching TRBD2. J lost 5 bases, V lost 3 bases, and 11 bases had no gene match. This CDR3 has 15 amino acids. Germline V gene sequence: CDR1 GTSNPN, CDR2 SVGIG (reference sequence). The CDR3 spells CAWRLGTSSMDEQYF. The CDR3, as DNA: TGTGCCTGGAGGCTAGGGACTAGCTCTATGGACGAGCAGTACTTC.

The gene calls are TRBV2 and TRBJ2-1, with 11 bases fitting TRBD2. The CDR3 totals 15 residues. Germline V lookup: CDR1 SNHLY, CDR2 FYNNEI. Trimming at V came to 6 bases and at J to 10 bases, leaving 11 bases not matched to a gene. The CDR3 region is CASSGTSGPEREQFF. The CDR3 nucleotides read TGTGCCAGCAGCGGGACTAGCGGACCAGAACGGGAGCAGTTCTTC.

Details on this clone: The same CDR3 arises from other DNA sequences in this sample as well. CDR3: CASSPSGGANTEAFF. As DNA, the CDR3 is TGTGCCAGTAGCCCCTCAGGCGGGGCGAACACTGAAGCTTTCTTT. V usage is TRBV7-3 and J usage is TRBJ1-1, with a weak D call TRBD1 (5 bases). Germline V CDR1 and CDR2: SGHTA, FQGTGA. This CDR3 has 15 amino acids. The V gene lost 9 bases and the J gene lost 1 base, with 18 bases spanning the gap.

The table lists this clone with a few counts. This chain connects TRBV6-1 to TRBJ2-1, with a weak D call TRBD2 (5 bases). The ends were cut back, 7 bases at V and 10 bases at J, with 11 bases in the middle. The CDR3 has 11 residues. Per the germline V gene, CDR1 is MNHNS and CDR2 is SASEGT. The DNA for the CDR3 is TGTGCCAGCAAGTCCCCGGGAGAGCAGTTCTTC. Protein product: CASKSPGEQFF.

This clone came up a few times. In DNA, the CDR3 is TGTGCCAGCAGCCCCTCGGGGGGCTATGGCTACACCTTC. Protein: CASSPSGGYGYTF. The J gene is TRBJ1-2, the V gene TRBV27, with a tentative D call TRBD1 (5 bases). The CDR3 is 13 amino acids. The V gene lost 6 bases and the J gene lost 4 bases, with 12 bases spanning the gap. From germline, CDR1 is MNHEY and CDR2 SMNVEV (reference sequence).

The gene calls are TRBV6-5 and TRBJ1-3; no definite D call. The V and J ends lost 4 bases and 4 bases respectively, with 8 bases between them. The CDR3 has 13 residues. Germline V gene data show CDR1 as MNHEY and CDR2 as SVGAGI. CDR3 DNA sequence: TGTGCCAGCAGTTGGGGAGCCGGAAACACCATATATTTT. Amino acids: CASSWGAGNTIYF.

This clone was recorded a few times. The rearrangement joins TRBV2 to TRBJ2-1; the D gene is possibly TRBD1 (6 bases). CDR1 is SNHLY, CDR2 FYNNEI, per germline. V lost 3 bases to trimming and J lost 6 bases, with 9 bases between them. There are 13 residues in the CDR3. CDR3 region: CASSEGAANEQFF. CDR3 in DNA: TGTGCCAGCAGTGAGGGGGCGGCCAATGAGCAGTTCTTC.

This clone appeared a few times. This chain joins TRBV7-6 and TRBJ2-5; no clear D gene. Germline V gives CDR1 SGHVS, CDR2 FNYEAQ. V was pared by 4 bases and J by 0 bases, with 3 bases between. The CDR3 has 12 amino acids. CDR3 sequence (DNA): TGTGCCAGCAGCTCGGACCAAGAGACCCAGTACTTC. Translating gives CASSSDQETQYF.

The chain joins TRBV30 to TRBJ1-3; D is uncertain. Germline CDR1 is GTSNPN and CDR2 is SVGIG (reference sequence). The CDR3 totals 13 residues. V shed 3 bases and J shed 0 bases, with 6 bases lying between them. The CDR3 region has the DNA TGTGCCTGGAGCACAAACTCTGGAAACACCATATATTTT. This codes for CAWSTNSGNTIYF.

This clone was recorded a few times. The rearrangement uses TRBV6-1 and TRBJ2-1; 9 nucleotides align to TRBD1. V shed 2 bases and J 4 bases; nucleotides not matched to a gene: 6. This CDR3 contains 16 residues. Germline assignment: CDR1 MNHNS and CDR2 SASEGT. The CDR3 sequence is CASSERGQGGYNEQFF. The CDR3 nucleotides read TGTGCCAGCAGTGAAAGGGGACAGGGCGGTTACAATGAGCAGTTCTTC.

This clone was counted a few times. V usage is TRBV7-3 and J usage is TRBJ2-6; no reliable D call. The V gene's germline CDR1 is SGHTA and CDR2 FQGTGA. V was shortened by 0 bases and J by 2 bases, with 8 bases between the two germline ends. This CDR3 contains 16 residues. The CDR3 DNA follows: TGTGCCAGCAGCTTAACGACACACCCTGGGGCCAACGTCCTGACTTTC. As protein: CASSLTTHPGANVLTF.

CDR3 region: CASSIPGKDSNQPQHF. CDR3 in DNA: TGTGCCAGTAGTATCCCAGGGAAGGACAGCAATCAGCCCCAGCATTTT. The chain joins TRBV19 to TRBJ1-5; maybe TRBD1 (5 bases). This CDR3 spans 16 amino acids. Trimming pared 3 bases from V and 1 base from J, leaving 13 bases between. Germline CDR1 reads LNHDA; CDR2 reads SQIVND (reference sequence).

This clone occurred a few times. The genes are TRBV19 and TRBJ1-5, with TRBD1 identical over 9 bases. Per the germline V gene, CDR1 is LNHDA and CDR2 is SQIVND (reference sequence). Trimming cost V 5 bases and J 4 bases; bases outside gene matches: 6. This CDR3 has 15 residues. The CDR3 DNA follows: TGTGCCAGTAGTGCCGGACAGGGGAGGAATCAGCCCCAGCATTTT. This codes for CASSAGQGRNQPQHF.

This clone was detected only a few times. The chain couples TRBV28 to TRBJ1-5, with 7 nucleotides matching TRBD1. Trimming cost V 1 base and J 11 bases; bases outside gene matches: 2. This CDR3 has 12 residues. CDR1 and CDR2 (germline): MDHEN, SYDVKM. CDR3 protein: CASSLYDRAQHF. For the CDR3, the DNA is TGTGCCAGCAGTTTATACGACAGGGCCCAGCATTTT.

The chain recombines TRBV2 with TRBJ2-3, with 14 positions matching TRBD2. The CDR3 is 16 residues long. The trim removed 6 bases at V and 4 bases at J, leaving 6 bases unmatched. Germline assignment: CDR1 SNHLY and CDR2 FYNNEI. The CDR3 DNA reads TGTGCCAGCAGGGGACTAGCGGGAGCATCCCCAGATACGCAGTATTTT. It codes for CASRGLAGASPDTQYF. Supplemented by reference TRBV2 and TRBJ2-3, the full variable domain reads EPEVTQTPSHQVTQMGQEVILRCVPISNHLYFYWYRQILGQKVEFLVSFYNNEISEKSEIFDDQFSVERPDGSNFTLKIRSTKLEDSAMYFCASRGLAGASPDTQYFGPGTRLTVL.

This clone appeared a few times. Compared with germline, one end of the junction differs, possibly owing to a read error. The V and J genes are TRBV19 and TRBJ2-7, with 8 nucleotides matching TRBD1. This CDR3 comprises 15 residues. CDR1 and CDR2 (germline): LNHDA, SQIVND (reference sequence). CDR3 sequence: CASRIGTGGSYEQYF. CDR3 nucleotide sequence: TGTGCCAGTAGAATAGGTACAGGGGGATCCTACGAGCAGTACTTC.

The chain joins TRBV9 to TRBJ2-1, with 11 bases fitting TRBD2. Germline assignment: CDR1 SGDLS and CDR2 YYNGEE. The CDR3 has 16 amino acids. Trimming took 4 bases from V and 3 from J; bases not matched to a gene: 6. CDR3 protein: CASSHPGTSGYNEQFF. The CDR3 DNA reads TGTGCCAGCAGCCATCCCGGGACTAGCGGCTACAATGAGCAGTTCTTC.